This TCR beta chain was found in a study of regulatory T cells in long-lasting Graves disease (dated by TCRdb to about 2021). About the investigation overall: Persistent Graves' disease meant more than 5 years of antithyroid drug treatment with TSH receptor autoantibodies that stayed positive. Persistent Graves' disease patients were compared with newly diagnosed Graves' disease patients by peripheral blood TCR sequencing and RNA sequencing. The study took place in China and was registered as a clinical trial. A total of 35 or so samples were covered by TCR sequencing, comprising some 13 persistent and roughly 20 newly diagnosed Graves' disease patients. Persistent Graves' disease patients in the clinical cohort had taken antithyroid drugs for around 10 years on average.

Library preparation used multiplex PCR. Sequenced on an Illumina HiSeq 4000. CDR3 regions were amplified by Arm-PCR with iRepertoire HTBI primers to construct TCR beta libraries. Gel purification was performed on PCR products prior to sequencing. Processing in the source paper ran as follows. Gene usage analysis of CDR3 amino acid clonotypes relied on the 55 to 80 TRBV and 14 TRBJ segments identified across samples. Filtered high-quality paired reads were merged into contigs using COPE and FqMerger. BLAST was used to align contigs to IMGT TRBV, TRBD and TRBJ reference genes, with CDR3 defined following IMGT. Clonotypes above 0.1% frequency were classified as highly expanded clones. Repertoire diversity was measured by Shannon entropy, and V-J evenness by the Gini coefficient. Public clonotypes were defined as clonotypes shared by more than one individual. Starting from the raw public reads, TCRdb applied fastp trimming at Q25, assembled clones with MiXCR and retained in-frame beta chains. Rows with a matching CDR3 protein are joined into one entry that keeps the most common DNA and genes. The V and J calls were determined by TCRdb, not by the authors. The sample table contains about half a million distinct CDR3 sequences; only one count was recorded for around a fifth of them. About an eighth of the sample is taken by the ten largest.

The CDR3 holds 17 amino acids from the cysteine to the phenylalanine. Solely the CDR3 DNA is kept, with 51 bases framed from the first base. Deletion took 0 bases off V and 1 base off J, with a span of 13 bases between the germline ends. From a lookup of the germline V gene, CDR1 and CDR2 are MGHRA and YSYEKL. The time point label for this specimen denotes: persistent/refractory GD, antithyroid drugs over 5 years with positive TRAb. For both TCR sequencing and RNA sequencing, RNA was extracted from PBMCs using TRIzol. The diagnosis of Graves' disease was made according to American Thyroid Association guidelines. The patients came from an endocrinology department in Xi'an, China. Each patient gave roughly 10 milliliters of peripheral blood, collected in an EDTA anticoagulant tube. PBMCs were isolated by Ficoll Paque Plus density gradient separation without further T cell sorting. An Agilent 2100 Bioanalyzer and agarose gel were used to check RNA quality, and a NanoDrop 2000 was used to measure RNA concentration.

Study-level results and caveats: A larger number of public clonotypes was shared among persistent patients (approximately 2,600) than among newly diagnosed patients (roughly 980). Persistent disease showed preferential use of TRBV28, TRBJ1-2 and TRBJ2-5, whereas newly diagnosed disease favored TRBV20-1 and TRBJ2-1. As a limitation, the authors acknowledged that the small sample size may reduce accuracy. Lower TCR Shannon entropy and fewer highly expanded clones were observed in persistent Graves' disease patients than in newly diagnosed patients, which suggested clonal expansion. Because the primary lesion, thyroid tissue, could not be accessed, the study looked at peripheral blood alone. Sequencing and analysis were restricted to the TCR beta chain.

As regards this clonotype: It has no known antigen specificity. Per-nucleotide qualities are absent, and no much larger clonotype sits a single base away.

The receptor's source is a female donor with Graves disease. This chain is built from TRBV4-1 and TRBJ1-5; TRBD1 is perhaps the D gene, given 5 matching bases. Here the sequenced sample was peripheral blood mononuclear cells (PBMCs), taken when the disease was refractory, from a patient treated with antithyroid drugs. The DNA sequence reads TGCGCCAGCAGCCAAGAGGGGGTTCAGATAAGCAATCAGCCCCAGCATTTT. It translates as CASSQEGVQISNQPQHF.